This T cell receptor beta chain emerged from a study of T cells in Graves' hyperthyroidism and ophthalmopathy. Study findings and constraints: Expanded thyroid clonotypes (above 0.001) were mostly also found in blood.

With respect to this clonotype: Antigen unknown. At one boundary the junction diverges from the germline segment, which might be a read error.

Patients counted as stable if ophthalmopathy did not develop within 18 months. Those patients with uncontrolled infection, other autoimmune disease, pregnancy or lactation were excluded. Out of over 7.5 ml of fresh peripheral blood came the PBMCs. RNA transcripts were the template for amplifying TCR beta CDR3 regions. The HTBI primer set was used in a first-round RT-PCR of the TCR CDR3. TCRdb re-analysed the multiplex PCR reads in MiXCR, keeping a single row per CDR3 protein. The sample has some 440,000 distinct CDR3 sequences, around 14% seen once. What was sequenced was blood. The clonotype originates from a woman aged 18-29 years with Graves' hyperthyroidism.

The CDR3 loop reads CASSSGTGLQETQYF. The CDR3 DNA reads TGTGCTAGCAGCTCCGGGACGGGCTTACAAGAGACCCAGTACTTC. V and J are TRBV7-7 and TRBJ2-5; D is tentatively TRBD1 or TRBD2 (5 bases each). The CDR3 spans 15 residues. Germline CDR1 reads SSHAT; CDR2 reads FNYEAQ (reference sequence).